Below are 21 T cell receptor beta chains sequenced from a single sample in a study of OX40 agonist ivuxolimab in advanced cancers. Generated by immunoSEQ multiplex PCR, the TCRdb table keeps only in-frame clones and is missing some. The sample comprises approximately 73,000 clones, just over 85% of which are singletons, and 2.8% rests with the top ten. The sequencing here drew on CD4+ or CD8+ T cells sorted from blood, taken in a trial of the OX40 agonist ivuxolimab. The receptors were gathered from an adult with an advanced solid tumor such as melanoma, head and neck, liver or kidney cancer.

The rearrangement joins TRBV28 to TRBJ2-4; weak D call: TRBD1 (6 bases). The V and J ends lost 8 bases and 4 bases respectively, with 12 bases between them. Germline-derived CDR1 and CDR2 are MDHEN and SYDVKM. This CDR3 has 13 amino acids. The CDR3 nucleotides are TGTGCCAGCGTGGACAGTTCAAAAAACATTCAGTACTTC. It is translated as CASVDSSKNIQYF.

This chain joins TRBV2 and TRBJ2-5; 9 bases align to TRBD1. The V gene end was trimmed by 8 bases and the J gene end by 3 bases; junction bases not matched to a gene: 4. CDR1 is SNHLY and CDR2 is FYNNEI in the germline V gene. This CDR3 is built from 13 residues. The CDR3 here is CASRDRVEETQYF. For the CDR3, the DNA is TGTGCCAGCCGGGACAGGGTAGAAGAGACCCAGTACTTC.

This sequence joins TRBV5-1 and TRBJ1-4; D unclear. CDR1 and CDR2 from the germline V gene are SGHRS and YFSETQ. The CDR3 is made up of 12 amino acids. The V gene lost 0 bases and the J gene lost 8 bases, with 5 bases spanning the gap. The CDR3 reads CASSLGEEKLFF. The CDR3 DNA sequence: TGCGCCAGCAGCTTGGGGGAGGAAAAACTGTTTTTT.

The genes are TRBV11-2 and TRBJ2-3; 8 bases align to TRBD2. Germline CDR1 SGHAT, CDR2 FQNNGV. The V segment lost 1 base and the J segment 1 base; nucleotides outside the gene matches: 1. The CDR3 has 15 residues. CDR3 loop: CASSLAGGRTDTQYF. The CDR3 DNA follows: TGTGCCAGCAGCTTAGCGGGGGGGCGCACAGATACGCAGTATTTT.

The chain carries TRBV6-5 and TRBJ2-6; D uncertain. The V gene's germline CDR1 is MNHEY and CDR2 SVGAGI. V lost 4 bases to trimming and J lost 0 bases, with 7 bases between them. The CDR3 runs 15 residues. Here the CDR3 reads CASSSDGSGANVLTF. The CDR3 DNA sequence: TGTGCCAGCAGTTCCGACGGCTCTGGGGCCAACGTCCTGACTTTC.

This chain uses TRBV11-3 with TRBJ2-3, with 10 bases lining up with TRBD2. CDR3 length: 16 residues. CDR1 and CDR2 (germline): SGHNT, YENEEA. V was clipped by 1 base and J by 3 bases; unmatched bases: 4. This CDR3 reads CASSLVAGGETDTQYF. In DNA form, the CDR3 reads TGTGCCAGCAGCTTAGTAGCGGGGGGAGAAACAGATACGCAGTATTTT.

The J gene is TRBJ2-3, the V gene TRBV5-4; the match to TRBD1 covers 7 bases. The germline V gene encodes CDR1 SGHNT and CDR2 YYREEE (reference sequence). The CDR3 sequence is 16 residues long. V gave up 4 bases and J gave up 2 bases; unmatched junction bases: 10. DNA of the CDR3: TGTGCCAGCAGCCCGGGGACAGCCCGCGCCACAGATACGCAGTATTTT. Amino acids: CASSPGTARATDTQYF.

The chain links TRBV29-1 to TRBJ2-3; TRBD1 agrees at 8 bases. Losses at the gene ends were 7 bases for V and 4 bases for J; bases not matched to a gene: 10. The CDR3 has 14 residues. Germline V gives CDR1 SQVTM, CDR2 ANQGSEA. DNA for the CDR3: TGCAGCGCCTTAGGACAGGGATCCCCAGATACGCAGTATTTT. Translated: CSALGQGSPDTQYF.

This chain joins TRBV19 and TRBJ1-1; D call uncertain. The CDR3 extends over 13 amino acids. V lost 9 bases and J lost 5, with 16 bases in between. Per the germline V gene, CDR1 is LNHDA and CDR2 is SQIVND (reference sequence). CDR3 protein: CASSEAPRTEAFF. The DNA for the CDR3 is TGTGCCAGCTCCGAGGCCCCCCGGACTGAAGCTTTCTTT.

The CDR3: CASSQGPGYTF. The CDR3 region has the DNA TGTGCCAGCAGTCAAGGGCCGGGCTACACCTTC. The chain couples TRBV6-1 to TRBJ1-2; D is unresolved. Germline V CDR1 and CDR2: MNHNS, SASEGT. V was trimmed by 5 bases and J by 8 bases, leaving 9 bases between them. The CDR3 is 11 residues long.

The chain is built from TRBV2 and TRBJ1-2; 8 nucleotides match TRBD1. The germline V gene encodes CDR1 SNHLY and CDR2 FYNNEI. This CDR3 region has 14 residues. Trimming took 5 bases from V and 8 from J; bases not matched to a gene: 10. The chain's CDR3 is CASSSETGVGGYTF. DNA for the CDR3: TGTGCCAGCAGTTCTGAGACAGGGGTGGGCGGCTACACCTTC.

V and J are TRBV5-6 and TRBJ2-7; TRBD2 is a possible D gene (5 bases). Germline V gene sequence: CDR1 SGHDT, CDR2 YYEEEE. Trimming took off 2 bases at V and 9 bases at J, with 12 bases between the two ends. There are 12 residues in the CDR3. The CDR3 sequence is CASSLAVTGQYF. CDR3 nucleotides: TGTGCCAGCAGCTTAGCGGTTACCGGGCAGTACTTC.

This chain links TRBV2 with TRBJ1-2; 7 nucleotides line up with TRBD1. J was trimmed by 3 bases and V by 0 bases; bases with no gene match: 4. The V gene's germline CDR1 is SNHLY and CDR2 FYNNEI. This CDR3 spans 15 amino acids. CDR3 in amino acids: CASSEARGRDYGYTF. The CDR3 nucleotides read TGTGCCAGCAGTGAAGCCAGGGGGAGGGACTATGGCTACACCTTC.

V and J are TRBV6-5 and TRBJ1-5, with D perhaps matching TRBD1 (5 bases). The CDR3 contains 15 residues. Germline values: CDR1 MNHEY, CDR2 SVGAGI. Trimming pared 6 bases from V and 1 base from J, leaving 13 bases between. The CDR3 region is CASSPRVSSNQPQHF. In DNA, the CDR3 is TGTGCCAGCAGCCCCAGGGTATCGAGCAATCAGCCCCAGCATTTT.

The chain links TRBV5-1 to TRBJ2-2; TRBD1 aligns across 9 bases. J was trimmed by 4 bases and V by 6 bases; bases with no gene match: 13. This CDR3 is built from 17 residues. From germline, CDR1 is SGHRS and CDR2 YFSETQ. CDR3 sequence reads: CASKGQGSFDGTGELFF. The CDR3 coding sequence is TGCGCCAGCAAGGGACAGGGATCCTTCGATGGCACCGGGGAGCTGTTTTTT.

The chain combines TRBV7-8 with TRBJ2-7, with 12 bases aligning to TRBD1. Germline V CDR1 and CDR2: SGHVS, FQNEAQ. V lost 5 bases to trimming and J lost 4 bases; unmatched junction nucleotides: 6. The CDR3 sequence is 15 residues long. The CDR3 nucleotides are TGTGCCAGCAGCCCCTGGGGACAGGGGGCTTACGAGCAGTACTTC. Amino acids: CASSPWGQGAYEQYF.

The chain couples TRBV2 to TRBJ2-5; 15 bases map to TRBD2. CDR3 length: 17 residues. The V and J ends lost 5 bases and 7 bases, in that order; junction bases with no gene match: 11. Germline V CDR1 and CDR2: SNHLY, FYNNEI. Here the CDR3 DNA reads TGTGCCAGCAGTAAATTTGGACTAGCGGGGGGGCTTGGGACCCAGTACTTC. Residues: CASSKFGLAGGLGTQYF.

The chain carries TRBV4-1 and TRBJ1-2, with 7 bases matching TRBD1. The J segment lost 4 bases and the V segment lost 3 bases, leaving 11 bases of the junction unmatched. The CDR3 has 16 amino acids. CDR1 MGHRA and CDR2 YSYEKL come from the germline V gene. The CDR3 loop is CASSHAGDSSFYGYTF. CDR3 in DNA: TGCGCCAGCAGCCATGCTGGGGACAGTTCGTTCTATGGCTACACCTTC.

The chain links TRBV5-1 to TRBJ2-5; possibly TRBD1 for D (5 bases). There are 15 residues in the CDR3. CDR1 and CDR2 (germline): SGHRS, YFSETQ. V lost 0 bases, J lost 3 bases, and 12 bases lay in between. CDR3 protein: CASSLVSDKEETQYF. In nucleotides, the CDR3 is TGCGCCAGCAGCTTGGTATCGGACAAAGAAGAGACCCAGTACTTC. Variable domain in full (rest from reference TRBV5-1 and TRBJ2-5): KAGVTQTPRYLIKTRGQQVTLSCSPISGHRSVSWYQQTPGQGLQFLFEYFSETQRNKGNFPGRFSGRQFSNSRSEMNVSTLELGDSALYLCASSLVSDKEETQYFGPGTRLLVL.

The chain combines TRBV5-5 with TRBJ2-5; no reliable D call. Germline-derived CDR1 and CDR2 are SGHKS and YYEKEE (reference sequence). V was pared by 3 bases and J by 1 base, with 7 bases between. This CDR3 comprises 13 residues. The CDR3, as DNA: TGTGCCAGCAGCTACGGTTTCCAAGAGACCCAGTACTTC. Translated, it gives CASSYGFQETQYF. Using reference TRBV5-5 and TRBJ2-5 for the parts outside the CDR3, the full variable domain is DAGVTQSPTHLIKTRGQQVTLRCSPISGHKSVSWYQQVLGQGPQFIFQYYEKEERGRGNFPDRFSARQFPNYSSELNVNALLLGDSALYLCASSYGFQETQYFGPGTRLLVL.

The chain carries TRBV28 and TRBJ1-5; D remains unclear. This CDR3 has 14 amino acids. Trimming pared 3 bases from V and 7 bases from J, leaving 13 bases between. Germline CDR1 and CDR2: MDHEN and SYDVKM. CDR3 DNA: TGTGCCAGCAGTTTGACGGGCAGAGAACAGCCCCAGCATTTT. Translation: CASSLTGREQPQHF.